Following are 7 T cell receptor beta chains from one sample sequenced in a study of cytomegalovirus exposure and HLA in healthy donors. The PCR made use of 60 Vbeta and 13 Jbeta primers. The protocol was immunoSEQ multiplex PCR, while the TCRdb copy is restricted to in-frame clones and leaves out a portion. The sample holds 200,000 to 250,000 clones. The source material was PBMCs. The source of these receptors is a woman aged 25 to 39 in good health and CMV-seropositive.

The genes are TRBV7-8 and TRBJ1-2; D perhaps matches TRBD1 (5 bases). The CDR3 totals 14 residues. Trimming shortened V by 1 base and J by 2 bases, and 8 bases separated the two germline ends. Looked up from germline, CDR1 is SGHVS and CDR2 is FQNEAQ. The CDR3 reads CASSLVTANYGYTF. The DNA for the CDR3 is TGTGCCAGCAGCTTAGTGACAGCGAACTATGGCTACACCTTC.

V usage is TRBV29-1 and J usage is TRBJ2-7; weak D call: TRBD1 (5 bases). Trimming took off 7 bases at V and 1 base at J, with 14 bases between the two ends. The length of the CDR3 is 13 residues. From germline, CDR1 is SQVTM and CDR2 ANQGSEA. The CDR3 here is CSARGQGSYEQYF. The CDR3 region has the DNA TGCAGCGCCCGTGGGCAGGGATCCTACGAGCAGTACTTC.

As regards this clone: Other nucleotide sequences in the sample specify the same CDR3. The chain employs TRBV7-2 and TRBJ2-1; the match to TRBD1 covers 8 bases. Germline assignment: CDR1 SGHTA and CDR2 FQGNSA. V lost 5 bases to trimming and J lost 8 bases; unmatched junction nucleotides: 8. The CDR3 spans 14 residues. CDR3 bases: TGTGCCAGCAGCCCTGGACAGGGAAAGCATGAGCAGTTCTTC. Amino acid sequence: CASSPGQGKHEQFF.

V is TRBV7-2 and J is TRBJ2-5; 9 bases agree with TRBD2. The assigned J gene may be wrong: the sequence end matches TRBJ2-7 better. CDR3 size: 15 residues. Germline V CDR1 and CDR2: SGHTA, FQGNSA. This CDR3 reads CASSLDELAGYEQYF. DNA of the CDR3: TGTGCCAGCAGCTTAGATGAACTAGCGGGCTACGAGCAGTACTTC.

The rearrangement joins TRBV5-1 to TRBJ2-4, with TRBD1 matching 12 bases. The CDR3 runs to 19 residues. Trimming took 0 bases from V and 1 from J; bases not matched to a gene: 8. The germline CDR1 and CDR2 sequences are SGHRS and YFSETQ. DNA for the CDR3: TGCGCCAGCAGCTTGGTGGGACAGGGGGCGTCGAGGGCCAAAAACATTCAGTACTTC. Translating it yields CASSLVGQGASRAKNIQYF.

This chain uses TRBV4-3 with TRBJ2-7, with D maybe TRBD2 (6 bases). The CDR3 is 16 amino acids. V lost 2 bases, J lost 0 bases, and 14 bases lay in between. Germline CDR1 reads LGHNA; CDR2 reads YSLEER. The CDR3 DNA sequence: TGCGCCAGCAGCCAATCCGGGACTGGGAGCTCCTACGAGCAGTACTTC. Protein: CASSQSGTGSSYEQYF.

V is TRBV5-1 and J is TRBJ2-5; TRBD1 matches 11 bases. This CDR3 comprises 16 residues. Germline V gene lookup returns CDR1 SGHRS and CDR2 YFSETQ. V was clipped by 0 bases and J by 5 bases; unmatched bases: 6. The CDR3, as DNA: TGCGCCAGCAGCTTGGGTAGGACAGGGGGCTGGGAGACCCAGTACTTC. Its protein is CASSLGRTGGWETQYF.